This is a list of T cell receptor beta chains from one sample in a study of CD8 T cells in ankylosing spondylitis. TCRdb re-derived calls from the 5' RACE reads in MiXCR, one entry per CDR3 protein. Of around 540,000 distinct CDR3 sequences in the sample, about 13% were seen once. The sequenced sample consisted of blood, either unsorted or a sorted T cell fraction (not recorded which). Every receptor here comes from a male donor with ankylosing spondylitis. The CDR3 runs from the conserved cysteine through the conserved F or W. D genes are given only for firm matches. Some rows mark clone size as missing; the rest say once, few, many or name a class of expanded clone.

TRBJ2-7 | once | NA | TRBV13 | CASSSGVPGEQYF | TGTGCCAGCAGCTCAGGGGTGCCGGGCGAGCAGTACTTC
TRBJ1-2 | NA | NA | TRBV20-1 | CSATSSYGSSYGYTF | TGCAGTGCTACCTCATCTTATGGATCCTCCTATGGCTACACCTTC
TRBJ1-1 | few | NA | TRBV12-3/TRBV12-4 | CASAGWRNRGTEAFF | TGTGCCAGCGCCGGGTGGCGTAATCGGGGCACTGAAGCTTTCTTT
TRBJ1-5 | NA | TRBD1 | TRBV6-5 | CASSSGQGNNQPQHF | TGTGCCAGCAGTTCCGGACAGGGGAACAATCAGCCCCAGCATTTT
TRBJ2-7 | few | NA | TRBV3-1 | CASSQESDEQYF | TGTGCCAGCAGCCAAGAAAGCGACGAGCAGTACTTC
TRBJ2-3 | few | NA | TRBV20-1 | CSANGMVGVADTQYF | TGCAGTGCTAACGGAATGGTGGGAGTGGCAGATACGCAGTATTTT
TRBJ2-3 | NA | TRBD2 | TRBV11-2 | CASSLVVAGRGLAGADTQYF | TGTGCCAGCAGCTTAGTGGTGGCAGGGAGGGGACTAGCGGGCGCAGATACGCAGTATTTT
TRBJ1-1 | NA | TRBD1 | TRBV14 | CASSQDRQGFTEAFF | TGTGCCAGCAGCCAAGATAGACAGGGCTTCACTGAAGCTTTCTTT
TRBJ2-7 | few | NA | TRBV3-1 | CASSRDPQWEQYF | TGTGCCAGCAGCCGGGACCCCCAGTGGGAGCAGTACTTC
TRBJ1-1 | NA | NA | TRBV20-1 | CSAIAGGNTEAFF | TGCAGTGCTATAGCGGGGGGGAACACTGAAGCTTTCTTT
TRBJ2-7 | many | NA | TRBV20-1 | CSASGGSYEQYF | TGCAGTGCTAGTGGAGGGTCATACGAGCAGTACTTC
TRBJ2-3 | few | NA | TRBV18 | CASSHNFPQGGDTQYF | TGTGCCAGCTCACACAACTTTCCCCAGGGCGGAGATACGCAGTATTTT
TRBJ1-2 | few | TRBD1 | TRBV7-8 | CASSPGTGPSYGYTF | TGTGCCAGCAGCCCCGGGACAGGGCCCAGCTATGGCTACACCTTC
TRBJ2-5 | few | NA | TRBV5-6 | CASSLQPARETQYF | TGTGCCAGCAGCTTACAGCCGGCTAGGGAGACCCAGTACTTC
TRBJ2-3 | many | NA | TRBV12-3/TRBV12-4 | CASSPGVDTQYF | TGTGCCAGCAGTCCAGGGGTAGATACGCAGTATTTT
TRBJ2-5 | NA | TRBD1 | TRBV6-1 | CASSENPGQMNKETQYF | TGTGCCAGCAGTGAAAACCCGGGACAGATGAATAAAGAGACCCAGTACTTC
TRBJ2-1 | NA | NA | TRBV7-2 | CASSLDGYSYNEQFF | TGTGCCAGCAGCTTGGACGGGTACTCCTACAATGAGCAGTTCTTC
TRBJ2-6 | few | TRBD1 | TRBV3-1 | CASSQTRGQGDFGANVLTF | TGTGCCAGCAGCCAAACGAGAGGGCAGGGGGATTTTGGGGCCAACGTCCTGACTTTC
TRBJ1-6 | few | NA | TRBV27 | CASRLGASSYNSPLHF | TGTGCCAGCAGGTTGGGGGCCAGCTCCTATAATTCACCCCTCCACTTT
TRBJ1-3 | few | TRBD1 | TRBV20-1 | CSARYRGTGNTIYF | TGCAGTGCGCGGTACAGGGGGACTGGAAACACCATATATTTT
TRBJ1-1 | NA | NA | TRBV2 | CASSEQLGGNTEAFF | TGTGCCAGCAGTGAACAACTCGGGGGGAACACTGAAGCTTTCTTT
TRBJ1-2 | few | NA | TRBV30 | CAWSVLGVNYGYTF | TGTGCCTGGAGTGTACTAGGGGTGAACTATGGCTACACCTTC
TRBJ2-2 | NA | NA | TRBV29-1 | CSVEGFGGLNTGELFF | TGCAGCGTTGAAGGTTTCGGGGGGCTCAACACCGGGGAGCTGTTTTTT
TRBJ1-2 | few | NA | TRBV6-5 | CASSYLSGPIDGYTF | TGTGCCAGCAGTTACCTTTCAGGGCCGATCGATGGCTACACCTTC
TRBJ1-1 | few | NA | TRBV20-1 | CSAYSVRTAMNTEAFF | TGCAGTGCTTATAGTGTCCGGACAGCCATGAACACTGAAGCTTTCTTT
TRBJ1-6 | few | NA | TRBV27 | CASSLQQGANSPLHF | TGTGCCAGCAGTCTCCAACAGGGTGCGAATTCACCCCTCCACTTT
TRBJ1-4 | NA | NA | TRBV5-8 | CASGASKGTNEKLFF | TGTGCCAGCGGGGCCAGCAAAGGGACTAATGAAAAACTGTTTTTT
TRBJ1-5 | many | NA | TRBV12-3/TRBV12-4 | CASSTDGRHQPQHF | TGTGCCAGCAGTACAGACGGGAGGCATCAGCCCCAGCATTTT
TRBJ2-4 | few | NA | TRBV19 | CASSMGQGSYLAKNIQYF | TGTGCCAGTAGTATGGGGCAGGGGTCTTACCTAGCCAAAAACATTCAGTACTTC
TRBJ1-1 | many | NA | TRBV5-1 | CASSLEGEAFF | TGCGCCAGCAGCTTGGAAGGGGAAGCTTTCTTT
TRBJ2-5 | NA | TRBD2 | TRBV2 | CASSPAASGRLETQYF | TGTGCCAGCAGCCCGGCGGCTAGCGGGAGATTAGAGACCCAGTACTTC
TRBJ2-1 | many | TRBD1 | TRBV4-1 | CASSQGWGQTDNEQFF | TGCGCCAGCAGCCAAGGATGGGGACAGACTGACAATGAGCAGTTCTTC
TRBJ2-1 | NA | TRBD2 | TRBV7-9 | CASSPRLGQREGGEQFF | TGTGCCAGCAGCCCCCGACTCGGACAGCGGGAGGGAGGTGAGCAGTTCTTC
TRBJ2-1 | few | TRBD2 | TRBV7-2 | CASSWLGEGNEQFF | TGTGCCAGCAGCTGGTTGGGGGAGGGCAATGAGCAGTTCTTC
TRBJ2-6 | few | NA | TRBV12-3/TRBV12-4 | CASSLLARLSGANVLTF | TGTGCCAGCAGCCTACTGGCTCGGCTTTCTGGGGCCAACGTCCTGACTTTC
TRBJ1-3 | NA | TRBD1 | TRBV11-2 | CASRPYRGLAGNTIYF | TGTGCCAGCAGGCCATACAGGGGGCTAGCTGGAAACACCATATATTTT
TRBJ2-1 | NA | TRBD2 | TRBV24-1 | CATSDSSGNSPNEQFF | TGTGCCACCAGTGATAGTAGCGGGAATTCGCCTAATGAGCAGTTCTTC
TRBJ2-3 | NA | NA | TRBV3-1 | CASSQTGDTQYF | TGTGCCAGCAGCCAAACAGGAGATACGCAGTATTTT
TRBJ2-5 | few | TRBD2 | TRBV2 | CASRGHQREETQYF | TGTGCCAGCAGGGGACACCAGCGGGAGGAGACCCAGTACTTC
TRBJ2-7 | NA | TRBD1 | TRBV4-2 | CASSQEWTGVPYEQYF | TGTGCCAGCAGCCAAGAGTGGACAGGGGTCCCCTACGAGCAGTACTTC
TRBJ2-7 | NA | TRBD2 | TRBV7-9 | CASSPRLADYEQYF | TGTGCCAGCAGCCCTAGACTAGCGGACTACGAGCAGTACTTC
TRBJ1-2 | few | NA | TRBV3-1 | CASSPRGVKGGYTF | TGTGCCAGCAGCCCCCGAGGGGTTAAAGGAGGCTACACCTTC
TRBJ1-2 | few | NA | TRBV11-2 | CASSSISWGGGDGYTF | TGTGCCAGCAGCTCAATATCCTGGGGAGGCGGGGATGGCTACACCTTC
TRBJ2-3 | few | NA | TRBV21-1 | CASSIDEGIPREDTQYF | TGTGCCAGCAGCATAGACGAGGGCATTCCTCGAGAAGATACGCAGTATTTT
TRBJ1-2 | few | TRBD1 | TRBV3-1 | CASSPLASGGGYGYTF | TGTGCCAGCAGCCCTCTAGCATCAGGGGGTGGCTATGGCTACACCTTC
TRBJ1-2 | NA | TRBD1 | TRBV5-5 | CASSVNRGLDGYTF | TGTGCCAGCAGCGTAAACAGGGGGCTCGATGGCTACACCTTC
TRBJ2-7 | few | TRBD1 | TRBV2 | CASNPGQGPYEQYF | TGTGCCAGCAATCCGGGACAGGGTCCTTACGAGCAGTACTTC
TRBJ1-2 | NA | TRBD1 | TRBV15 | CATSSQGGGNYGYTF | TGTGCCACCAGCAGTCAGGGGGGGGGTAACTATGGCTACACCTTC
TRBJ2-3 | NA | TRBD2 | TRBV24-1 | CATSSGTSPSTQYF | TGTGCCACCAGTTCCGGGACTAGCCCCTCTACGCAGTATTTT
TRBJ2-3 | many | TRBD2 | TRBV7-2 | CASSLLAGQDTQYF | TGTGCCAGCAGCTTGCTAGCGGGACAAGATACGCAGTATTTT
TRBJ2-1 | NA | TRBD2 | TRBV2 | CASLPRTSRTNEQFF | TGTGCCAGTCTACCCAGGACTAGCCGGACCAATGAGCAGTTCTTC
TRBJ2-2 | NA | TRBD1 | TRBV5-1 | CASSLGTVRNTGELFF | TGCGCCAGCAGCCTAGGGACAGTTAGGAACACCGGGGAGCTGTTTTTT
TRBJ2-2 | NA | NA | TRBV12-3/TRBV12-4 | CASSFGPPGSGELFF | TGTGCCAGCAGTTTCGGGCCGCCGGGTAGCGGGGAGCTGTTTTTT